Detailed here is one TCR beta chain. What it recognizes is unknown. Germline CDR1 reads MGHRA; CDR2 reads YSYEKL. V dropped 4 bases and J dropped 5; count of bases not matched to a gene: 8. CDR3 size: 15 residues. The sample originates from a study of cytomegalovirus exposure and HLA in healthy donors. Study-wide results and limits: In vitro data verified three CMV-associated chains as specific for CMV antigens.

The PCR was carried out with 60 Vbeta primers and 13 Jbeta primers. Sequencing was performed with immunoSEQ multiplex PCR; in TCRdb, only in-frame clones are kept and a portion is missing. Of roughly 100,000 clones listed, less than 75% are singletons. Healthy people donating bone marrow made up the donors. The chain carries TRBV4-1 and TRBJ2-7; 10 nucleotides agree with TRBD2. The sample was PBMCs. The sequence was obtained from a man aged 40-55 years in good health and CMV-seropositive. The CDR3 DNA sequence: TGCGCCAGCAGCCGCAACCCTAGCGGGAGCCACGAGCAGTACTTC. This translates into CASSRNPSGSHEQYF.